A single sample is the source of the 21 T cell receptor beta chains below, sequenced in a study of tumor-infiltrating lymphocytes in primary liver carcinoma. With a constant-region primer, TCR beta cDNA was made from approximately 510 ng of total RNA. Three nested multiplex PCR rounds, a slightly modified ARM-PCR method, built the TCR beta libraries. The two initial PCR rounds, 9 to 11 cycles each, used TRBV1-TRBV30 forward and C-beta reverse primers. In TCRdb, the multiplex PCR reads were re-called with MiXCR into one record per CDR3 protein. The table includes almost 200,000 distinct CDR3 sequences, around three fifths detected once. For blood RNA, unsorted whole blood served as the source, and germline DNA was extracted too. Sequencing input: peripheral blood. These receptors were collected from a woman aged 55-69 years with primary liver carcinoma and hepatitis B virus infection.

Concerning this clonotype: The conserved final phenylalanine or tryptophan is absent from the CDR3, which likely points to a read error. This chain connects TRBV11-3 to TRBJ2-7, with 8 bases matching TRBD1. CDR3 length equals 12 residues. CDR1 is SGHNT, CDR2 YENEEA, per germline. The CDR3 DNA is TGTGCCAACAGCTTACCCAGGGGGCAGCAGTACTCC. Translating gives CANSLPRGQQYS.

In the case of this clonotype: A junction end diverges from the germline sequence, so it may reflect a read error. The gene calls are TRBV14 and TRBJ1-6; D call uncertain. This CDR3 region has 14 residues. CDR1 and CDR2 (germline): SGHDN, FVKESK. The CDR3 loop is CVSSHSRENSPLHF. The CDR3 nucleotides read TGTGTCAGCAGCCACTCAAGGGAAAATTCACCCCTCCACTTT.

This clonotype was recorded only once. Relative to the germline gene, one junction end is altered; a read error may explain this. The chain combines TRBV7-9 with TRBJ1-1, with a possible D match to TRBD1 (5 bases). Germline assignment: CDR1 SEHNR and CDR2 FQNEAQ (reference sequence). The CDR3 loop spans 14 amino acids. This chain's CDR3 is CASSLGGVSTKAFF. The CDR3 DNA reads as TGTGCCAGCAGCTTAGGGGGGGTGAGCACTAAAGCTTTCTTT.

This sequence joins TRBV20-1 and TRBJ2-7; D is possibly TRBD1 or TRBD2 (5 bases each). The CDR3 consists of 12 residues. V dropped 4 bases and J dropped 10 bases, with 17 bases sitting between them. Looked up from germline, CDR1 is DFQATT and CDR2 is SNEGSKA (reference sequence). For the CDR3, the DNA is TGCAGTGCTAAGACATCGGGGCGCGAACAGTACTTC. Translation: CSAKTSGREQYF.

V gene TRBV2 combines with J gene TRBJ2-4; perhaps TRBD2 as D (6 bases). CDR1 and CDR2 from the germline V gene are SNHLY and FYNNEI. The CDR3 covers 14 residues. V was cut by 7 bases and J by 3 bases, with 13 bases left in between. CDR3 sequence reads: CASIDIGGKNIQYF. CDR3 nucleotide sequence: TGTGCCAGCATCGATATCGGGGGCAAAAACATTCAGTACTTC.

The gene calls are TRBV28 and TRBJ2-1, with D possibly matching TRBD2 (5 bases). Per germline, CDR1 MDHEN and CDR2 SYDVKM. V was trimmed by 8 bases and J by 3 bases, leaving 17 bases between them. The CDR3 totals 15 residues. The CDR3 DNA is TGTGCCAGCCTCGAGAGGGCCGCCTACTACAATGAGCAGTTCTTC. Translating gives CASLERAAYYNEQFF.

Of note for this clonotype: The junction departs from germline at one end; a sequencing error may be responsible. This chain links TRBV30 with TRBJ1-1, with D unresolved. Germline CDR1 reads GTSNPN; CDR2 reads SVGIG (reference sequence). This CDR3 region has 11 residues. The CDR3 spells CAWNRGGSAIF. The CDR3 region has the DNA TGTGCCTGGAACCGTGGTGGCTCGGCTATCTTT.

Comment on this clonotype: A much larger clone differs from this one at a single base, so this may be a read error. The chain uses TRBV6-2 or TRBV6-3 and TRBJ2-7; tentative D call: TRBD1 (6 bases). The CDR3 has 15 residues. The germline V gene has CDR1 MNHEY and CDR2 SVGEGT. The CDR3 nucleotides are TGTGCGACCAGGCGGACGGGACATGGGGGTGGCGAGCAGTACTTC. Residues: CATRRTGHGGGEQYF.

This clonotype was seen many times. This sequence joins TRBV6-5 and TRBJ2-7; D unresolved. This CDR3 is 13 amino acids long. With 2 bases removed from V and 2 bases from J, the gap between germline ends came to 7 bases. Germline CDR1 reads MNHEY; CDR2 reads SVGAGI. The CDR3: CASSYRQTYEQYF. The CDR3 DNA reads as TGTGCCAGCAGTTACCGTCAGACCTACGAGCAGTACTTC.

As concerns this clonotype: This is likely a read error, given that the CDR3 carries no conserved phenylalanine or tryptophan at its end. The V call is TRBV12-3 or TRBV12-4, the J call TRBJ1-4; TRBD1 matches at 9 bases. This CDR3 region has 15 residues. The DNA of the CDR3 is TGTGTCAGCAGTTCTCAGGACAGGGGATATGAAAAACTGTTTTAT. It translates to CVSSSQDRGYEKLFY.

In regard to this clonotype: A read error may explain this, as a much larger clone is one base away. The chain carries TRBV6-2 or TRBV6-3 and TRBJ2-1; 8 bases align to TRBD2. The end of the DNA is better explained by TRBJ2-7, so the J call may be wrong. The germline CDR1 and CDR2 sequences are MNHEY and SVGEGT. This CDR3 has 15 amino acids. The CDR3 nucleotides read TGTGCCAGCAGAACCGAGCGGGAGCGTTCCAATGAGCAGTACTTC. Translating it yields CASRTERERSNEQYF.

A remark on this clonotype: Relative to the germline gene, one junction end is altered; a read error may explain this. The genes are TRBV11-2 and TRBJ2-3, with D possibly being TRBD2 (5 bases). Germline V lookup: CDR1 SGHAT, CDR2 FQNNGV. The CDR3 is 15 residues long. This chain's CDR3 is CASGLVASSTDMQYF. CDR3 DNA sequence: TGTGCCAGCGGCTTAGTCGCATCTAGCACAGATATGCAGTATTTT.

Turning to this clonotype: A read error is possible here, since a much larger clone lies one base away. V gene TRBV4-1 combines with J gene TRBJ1-6; no clear D. Trimming stripped 3 bases from V and 14 bases from J, with 14 bases between. CDR3 size: 13 residues. The germline V gene has CDR1 MGHRA and CDR2 YSYEKL. Here the CDR3 DNA reads TGCGCCAGCAGCCAGCCCGCCGGGGAGTCCCTCCACTTT. Its protein is CASSQPAGESLHF.

This chain's CDR3 is CASSRGGTVSRSTEAFF. CDR3 DNA sequence: TGCGCCAGCAGCCGAGGGGGCACAGTTAGTAGGAGCACTGAAGCTTTCTTT. The chain employs TRBV4-1 and TRBJ1-1; the match to TRBD1 covers 7 bases. The CDR3 covers 17 residues. CDR1 and CDR2 from the germline V gene are MGHRA and YSYEKL. The V gene end was trimmed by 4 bases and the J gene end by 4 bases; junction bases not matched to a gene: 15.

Worth noting for this clonotype: This may arise from a read error, as a much more abundant clone is one base away. The chain is built from TRBV5-5 and TRBJ1-1; no clear D gene. The CDR3 covers 12 residues. Looked up from germline, CDR1 is SGHKS and CDR2 is YYEKEE (reference sequence). The DNA of the CDR3 is TGTGCCACCAGCCGGGTGACGACTGAAGCTTTCTTT. Protein: CATSRVTTEAFF.

Concerning this clonotype: The conserved closing phenylalanine or tryptophan is absent in this CDR3, likely reflecting a read error. The chain is built from TRBV4-2 and TRBJ1-2, with D possibly matching TRBD1 (5 bases). This CDR3 comprises 14 residues. Germline loops: CDR1 LGHNA, CDR2 YNFKEQ. The CDR3 region has the DNA TGTGCCAGCAGCCAAGTTGGGACTAACTATGGGTACACCTCC. It encodes CASSQVGTNYGYTS.

There are a few counts of this clonotype. The rearrangement uses TRBV5-8 and TRBJ2-5, with 9 bases that match TRBD2. The germline CDR1 and CDR2 sequences are SGHTS and YDEGEE. The CDR3 sequence is 15 residues long. The V and J ends lost 7 bases and 2 bases, in that order; junction bases with no gene match: 9. CDR3 sequence reads: CASDRLLAGQETQYF. As DNA, the CDR3 is TGTGCCAGCGACAGACTTCTAGCGGGACAAGAGACCCAGTACTTC.

The chain employs TRBV11-2 and TRBJ2-3; no clear D gene. The J call is doubtful: the DNA matches TRBJ1-5 better. CDR1 is SGHAT, CDR2 FQNNGV, per germline. CDR3 length: 18 amino acids. The CDR3 is CASNCSRLAGVSTDTQHF. The CDR3, as DNA: TGTGCCAGCAACTGCTCTAGACTAGCGGGAGTTAGCACAGATACGCAGCATTTT.

The chain has TRBV21-1 and TRBJ2-2; TRBD2, the D gene given by the table, was not confirmed from the DNA. TRBV21-1 is given as a pseudogene. This CDR3 is 20 amino acids long. The CDR3 loop reads CASSKALLAGGGVNTGGLFF. For the CDR3, the DNA is TGTGCCAGCAGCAAAGCGCTCCTAGCGGGAGGGGGCGTAAACACCGGGGGGCTGTTTTTT.

For this clonotype: This may stem from a read error, because a much larger clone lies one nucleotide away. The J gene is TRBJ2-7, the V gene TRBV6-5; D uncertain. The CDR3 has 13 amino acids. The germline V gene encodes CDR1 MNHEY and CDR2 SVGAGI. Trimming left V 7 bases short and J 8 bases short, with 18 bases between. For the CDR3, the DNA is TGTGCCAGCACAAGCCTATTCGATTACAAGCAGTACTTC. It translates to CASTSLFDYKQYF.

Concerning this clonotype: At one end the junction does not follow the germline gene, possibly because of a read error. The V and J genes are TRBV6-6 and TRBJ1-1; perhaps TRBD1 as D (5 bases). Germline V gives CDR1 MNHNY, CDR2 SVGAGI (reference sequence). The CDR3 spans 15 residues. The CDR3 nucleotides are TGTGCCAGCAGTGAGCCGGGACGTAGGAACACTGGAGCTTTCTTT. It yields the protein CASSEPGRRNTGAFF.